One sample yielded the 5 T cell receptor beta chains listed below, sequenced in a study of cytomegalovirus exposure and HLA in healthy donors (dated by TCRdb to 2016 to 2017). The method behind the library was the immunoSEQ multiplex PCR assay. TCRdb stores this immuneACCESS table with in-frame sequences only. Part of the clones is absent; in the studies checked, under half of the shortfall reflects unresolved V genes, and no reason is known for the rest. The sample table lists some 230,000 clones, around 90% of them with a count of one. The top ten constitute 0.85% to 1.2% of the sample. The specimen was PBMCs. These receptors were taken from a woman younger than 30 in good health and CMV-seronegative.

The chain uses TRBV30 and TRBJ1-5; D unresolved. This CDR3 spans 15 amino acids. CDR1 is GTSNPN and CDR2 is SVGIG in the germline V gene (reference sequence). The V end was cut by 0 bases, the J end by 5 bases, with 14 bases between. CDR3 in amino acids: CAWSVNRRGDQPQHF. The CDR3 bases are TGTGCCTGGAGTGTGAACCGACGGGGAGATCAGCCCCAGCATTTT.

Note on this clone: Other DNA sequences in the same sample also yield this CDR3. The chain recombines TRBV9 with TRBJ2-2; D perhaps matches TRBD2 (5 bases). This CDR3 has 14 residues. Deletions cut 0 bases from V and 5 bases from J, with 8 bases between. Germline CDR1 reads SGDLS; CDR2 reads YYNGEE. The CDR3 region is CASSVGGGTGELFF. CDR3 nucleotide sequence: TGTGCCAGCAGCGTAGGTGGCGGGACCGGGGAGCTGTTTTTT.

This clone was recorded only once. CDR3 DNA sequence: TGTGCCAGTAGCCAGTCCCGGGACAGTCCCGGAGGGCAGTACTTC. This translates into CASSQSRDSPGGQYF. The rearrangement links TRBV19 to TRBJ2-7, with TRBD1 identical over 7 bases. Trimming removed 6 bases from V and 9 bases from J; junction bases left unmatched: 17. From germline, CDR1 is LNHDA and CDR2 SQIVND (reference sequence). This CDR3 has 15 amino acids.

The chain recombines TRBV10-1 with TRBJ1-1; 9 nucleotides agree with TRBD1. Germline V CDR1 and CDR2: WNHNN, SYGVQD (reference sequence). The CDR3 is 17 residues long. V trimming: 3 bases; J trimming: 0 bases; junction bases outside the gene matches: 8. The CDR3 DNA is TGCGCCAGCAGTGACGGGACAGGGTTTTCCTTGAACACTGAAGCTTTCTTT. Its protein is CASSDGTGFSLNTEAFF.

The chain recombines TRBV6-1 with TRBJ1-1, with D perhaps TRBD1 (6 bases). This CDR3 has 15 amino acids. CDR1 MNHNS and CDR2 SASEGT come from the germline V gene. The V end was cut by 6 bases, the J end by 2 bases, with 16 bases between. As DNA, the CDR3 is TGTGCCAGCAGAGGGGGGGGTCGGGATAACACTGAAGCTTTCTTT. Its protein is CASRGGGRDNTEAFF.